This entry lists 8 T cell receptor beta chains sequenced from one sample in a study of T cell clonality in common variable immunodeficiency. Sequenced by immunoSEQ multiplex PCR; TCRdb stores in-frame clones only, minus some. The sample shows 30,000 or so clones, none of them appearing just once. Sequencing was done on a sample of peripheral blood mononuclear cells. These receptors all stem from a person aged 18 to 69 in good health.

This clone has ten or more counts. The read falls 3 residues short of the CDR3 end, and the missing part is taken from the germline J gene. The chain joins TRBV6-2 or TRBV6-3 to TRBJ2-7; TRBD1 matches at 7 bases. This CDR3 is 13 amino acids long. V lost 2 bases, J lost 4 bases, and 2 bases stayed unmatched. Germline lookup yields CDR1 MNHEY and CDR2 SVGEGT. The CDR3 reads CASSYQGDYEQYF. The sequenced part of the CDR3 DNA is TGTGCCAGCAGTTACCAGGGGGATTACGAG.

There are many counts of this clone. The read ends 3 residues early relative to the CDR3; the germline J gene fills the gap. The genes are TRBV29-1 and TRBJ1-1; D is unclear. V was shortened by 7 bases and J by 4 bases, with 7 bases between the two germline ends. CDR1 is SQVTM and CDR2 is ANQGSEA in the germline V gene. The CDR3 contains 10 residues. CDR3 bases read: TGCAGCGCGGTAGTCACTGAA. It encodes CSAVVTE. The whole CDR3 region reads CSAVVTEAFF.

This clone was picked up many times. The read ends 3 residues early relative to the CDR3; the germline J gene fills the gap. This sequence joins TRBV19 and TRBJ2-2; 7 bases are shared with TRBD2. The J segment lost 0 bases and the V segment lost 6 bases, leaving 10 bases of the junction unmatched. The germline V gene encodes CDR1 LNHDA and CDR2 SQIVND (reference sequence). CDR3 length: 17 residues. The CDR3 protein is CASSPGGKLSNTGELFF. The CDR3 bases that were read are TGTGCCAGTAGCCCCGGGGGGAAGCTATCGAACACCGGGGAG.

The sample holds many counts of this clone. Read sequence stops 3 residues before the CDR3 end, and the germline J gene provides the missing end. The V call is TRBV20-1, the J call TRBJ2-5; 9 bases fit TRBD2. V gave up 3 bases and J gave up 5 bases; unmatched junction bases: 7. CDR1 is DFQATT and CDR2 is SNEGSKA in the germline V gene (reference sequence). There are 14 residues in the CDR3. The chain's CDR3 is CSASGLAGRETQYF. The CDR3 DNA, read in part, is TGCAGTGCTAGCGGTCTAGCGGGGCGGGAGACC.

This clone has a count of ten or more. The CDR3 end lies 3 residues beyond the end of the read and is filled in from the germline J gene. This chain connects TRBV18 to TRBJ2-5; possible D gene TRBD1, 5 bases. This CDR3 is 15 amino acids long. Germline CDR1 and CDR2: KGHSH and LQKENI. Between the trimmed V and J ends, which lost 3 bases and 4 bases, there was a span of 15 bases. The CDR3 spells CASSPLRGRGETQYF. The CDR3 bases that were read are TGTGCCAGCTCACCCCTGAGAGGTAGGGGAGAGACC. The full variable domain, completed using reference TRBV18 and TRBJ2-5, is NAGVMQNPRHLVRRRGQEARLRCSPMKGHSHVYWYRQLPEEGLKFMVYLQKENIIDESGMPKERFSAEFPKEGPSILRIQQVVRGDSAAYFCASSPLRGRGETQYFGPGTRLLVL.

This clone was observed a few times. Read coverage stops 3 residues before the CDR3 terminus; the germline J gene supplies the remainder. V and J are TRBV7-8 and TRBJ2-3; 10 bases map to TRBD1. This CDR3 region has 15 residues. CDR1 is SGHVS, CDR2 FQNEAQ, per germline. The CDR3 here is CASSLDRTGGQPQYF. The CDR3 DNA, read in part, is TGTGCCAGCAGCTTAGACCGGACAGGGGGTCAGCCG.

Many counts were recorded for this clone. Coverage ceases 3 residues before the CDR3 finishes, and the germline J gene fills in the end. The chain links TRBV5-1 to TRBJ1-3, with D perhaps TRBD1 (5 bases). The germline V gene encodes CDR1 SGHRS and CDR2 YFSETQ. The V end was cut by 4 bases, the J end by 0 bases, with 14 bases between. The CDR3 is 16 residues long. The CDR3 protein is CASSRGTAGSGNTIYF. The DNA read from the CDR3 is TGCGCCAGCAGCCGAGGGACTGCCGGCTCTGGAAACACC.

Concerning this clone: From the germline J gene comes the end of the CDR3, since the read stops 3 residues before it. This sequence joins TRBV18 and TRBJ1-2; the match to TRBD1 covers 8 bases. This CDR3 comprises 14 residues. The germline CDR1 and CDR2 sequences are KGHSH and LQKENI. The CDR3 sequence is CASSQDRADDDYTF. The part of the CDR3 DNA that was read is TGTGCCAGCTCCCAGGACAGGGCGGACGACGAC. Full variable domain (remainder filled in from reference TRBV18 and TRBJ1-2): NAGVMQNPRHLVRRRGQEARLRCSPMKGHSHVYWYRQLPEEGLKFMVYLQKENIIDESGMPKERFSAEFPKEGPSILRIQQVVRGDSAAYFCASSQDRADDDYTFGSGTRLTVV.